Following are 24 T cell receptor beta chains from one sample sequenced in a study of T-cell memory formation after mild COVID-19. TCRdb re-called the 5' RACE reads through MiXCR, storing one row per CDR3 protein. The sample lists hundreds of thousands of distinct CDR3 sequences; 25% to 30% were seen once. The sample comprised PBMCs or a T cell subset sorted from them (not recorded which). These TCRs come from an adult woman who had mild COVID-19 (a few samples of this study predate the infection). Cell type and time point are not known.

This chain joins TRBV10-3 and TRBJ2-5; tentatively, D is TRBD2 (7 bases). In germline, CDR1 is ENHRY, CDR2 SYGVKD. Trimming stripped 4 bases from V and 9 bases from J, with 9 bases between. CDR3 length equals 11 residues. As DNA, the CDR3 is TGTGCCATCAGTGGGGAGGGGGCCCAGTACTTC. Amino acids: CAISGEGAQYF.

This clonotype was detected ten times or more. The V gene is TRBV7-8, the J gene TRBJ2-3; TRBD2 agrees at 10 bases. CDR1 and CDR2 (germline): SGHVS, FQNEAQ. Trimming at V came to 1 base and at J to 6 bases, leaving 4 bases not matched to a gene. The CDR3 sequence is 15 residues long. CDR3 protein: CASSLEGTSDDTQYF. The CDR3 DNA reads TGTGCCAGCAGCTTAGAGGGGACTAGCGATGATACGCAGTATTTT. The complete variable domain, with remaining parts taken from reference TRBV7-8 and TRBJ2-3, reads GAGVSQSPRYKVAKRGQDVALRCDPISGHVSLFWYQQALGQGPEFLTYFQNEAQLDKSGLPSDRFFAERPEGSVSTLKIQRTQQEDSAVYLCASSLEGTSDDTQYFGPGTRLTVL.

The chain couples TRBV7-2 to TRBJ2-1, with D maybe TRBD2 (6 bases). The CDR3 spans 15 residues. V was pared by 1 base and J by 5 bases, with 12 bases between. Germline V lookup: CDR1 SGHTA, CDR2 FQGNSA. CDR3 coding DNA: TGTGCCAGCAGCTTAGTGACGGGACTTAACAATGAGCAGTTCTTC. This translates into CASSLVTGLNNEQFF.

V and J are TRBV29-1 and TRBJ2-7, with D possibly TRBD2 on 6 matching bases. V lost 3 bases and J lost 2, with 8 bases in between. The CDR3 is 12 amino acids. Per germline, CDR1 SQVTM and CDR2 ANQGSEA. The CDR3 nucleotides are TGCAGCGTTGAGGGGGGACCCTACGAGCAGTACTTC. It codes for CSVEGGPYEQYF.

This clonotype has just a few counts. The chain links TRBV24-1 to TRBJ2-3; D unresolved. The CDR3 is 13 residues long. CDR1 and CDR2 (germline): KGHDR, SFDVKD. V shed 3 bases and J shed 8 bases, with 11 bases lying between them. The CDR3 DNA sequence: TGTGCCACCAGTGATCCCTCGACCGTTACGCAGTATTTT. The encoded protein is CATSDPSTVTQYF.

The V gene is TRBV19, the J gene TRBJ2-7; TRBD1 matches 7 bases. CDR3 length: 14 amino acids. The germline gives CDR1 LNHDA, CDR2 SQIVND (reference sequence). V lost 5 bases and J lost 3; bases outside the gene matches: 7. The CDR3 DNA sequence: TGTGCCAGTAGTTCTTTAGGGGGCAACTACGAGCAGTACTTC. Translated, it gives CASSSLGGNYEQYF.

This clonotype turned up a few times. The chain recombines TRBV7-3 with TRBJ2-3; possibly TRBD1 or TRBD2 for D (5 bases each). Trimming cost V 5 bases and J 2 bases, with 11 bases left between them. Per the germline V gene, CDR1 is SGHTA and CDR2 is FQGTGA. CDR3 size: 14 residues. This CDR3 reads CASSPGRDTDTQYF. Here the CDR3 DNA reads TGTGCCAGCAGCCCGGGACGGGACACAGATACGCAGTATTTT.

This clonotype was seen a handful of times. Relative to the germline gene, one junction end is altered; a read error may explain this. The V and J genes are TRBV7-7 and TRBJ1-1; no clear D. CDR3 length equals 13 residues. Germline lookup yields CDR1 SSHAT and CDR2 FNYEAQ (reference sequence). This CDR3 is CASSSGPNTEAFF. CDR3 DNA sequence: TGTGCTAGCAGTTCCGGACCGAACACTGAAGCTTTCTTT.

This clonotype was detected a few times. V and J are TRBV5-1 and TRBJ1-2, with 7 nucleotides matching TRBD1. V trimming: 4 bases; J trimming: 5 bases; junction bases outside the gene matches: 11. Germline V gives CDR1 SGHRS, CDR2 YFSETQ. This CDR3 comprises 15 residues. The CDR3 protein is CASSQDRPTDYGYTF. The CDR3 DNA sequence: TGCGCCAGCAGCCAGGACAGGCCAACGGATTATGGCTACACCTTC.

Only a few counts were recorded for this clonotype. V is TRBV13 and J is TRBJ1-1, with D hard to call. The ends were cut back, 4 bases at V and 8 bases at J, with 14 bases in the middle. Germline lookup yields CDR1 PRHDT and CDR2 FYEKMQ (reference sequence). CDR3 length equals 13 residues. In DNA, the CDR3 is TGTGCCAGCAGCTCCCAGGCAAGGGAAGAAGCTTTCTTT. As protein: CASSSQAREEAFF.

The chain carries TRBV28 and TRBJ2-7, with TRBD2 as a possible D gene (6 bases). The ends were cut back, 6 bases at V and 5 bases at J, with 11 bases in the middle. CDR1 and CDR2 from the germline V gene are MDHEN and SYDVKM. This CDR3 spans 12 amino acids. The CDR3 loop is CASSPGLHEQYF. CDR3 sequence (DNA): TGTGCCAGCAGCCCGGGACTTCACGAGCAGTACTTC.

This chain uses TRBV5-1 with TRBJ1-6; tentatively, D is TRBD1 (5 bases). This CDR3 region has 18 residues. Germline CDR1 and CDR2: SGHRS and YFSETQ. Trimming pared 2 bases from V and 0 bases from J, leaving 15 bases between. The CDR3 bases are TGCGCCAGCAGCTTACTTCAGGGAGGATACTCCTATAATTCACCCCTCCACTTT. Translating it yields CASSLLQGGYSYNSPLHF.

This clonotype was seen just once. The J gene is TRBJ2-7, the V gene TRBV12-3 or TRBV12-4; TRBD2 is a possible D gene (5 bases). The CDR3 sequence is 14 residues long. Trimming removed 2 bases from V and 7 bases from J, with 15 bases in between. CDR3: CASSLSGATGEQYF. CDR3 DNA: TGTGCCAGCAGTTTATCGGGCGCGACGGGGGAGCAGTACTTC.

Only a few counts were recorded for this clonotype. The chain has TRBV7-3 and TRBJ1-5; D remains unclear. The V gene's germline CDR1 is SGHTA and CDR2 FQGTGA. The CDR3 covers 13 residues. With 8 bases removed from V and 6 bases from J, the gap between germline ends came to 14 bases. The CDR3 sequence is CASSYAVGQPQHF. The CDR3 DNA reads as TGTGCCAGCTCCTACGCCGTCGGTCAGCCCCAGCATTTT.

The V and J genes are TRBV6-5 and TRBJ1-2; the D gene is possibly TRBD1 (5 bases). The CDR3 consists of 12 residues. V was clipped by 6 bases and J by 4 bases, with 9 bases between them. Per the germline V gene, CDR1 is MNHEY and CDR2 is SVGAGI. The CDR3 protein is CASSRGPYGYTF. CDR3 coding DNA: TGTGCCAGCAGCCGGGGCCCCTATGGCTACACCTTC.

The J gene is TRBJ2-7, the V gene TRBV18; no clear D gene. Germline CDR1 reads KGHSH; CDR2 reads LQKENI. Between the trimmed V and J ends, which lost 1 base and 5 bases, there was a span of 6 bases. CDR3 length: 12 residues. The CDR3 nucleotides are TGTGCCAGCTCACCACAGTCCGACGAGCAGTACTTC. The encoded protein is CASSPQSDEQYF.

This clonotype was counted only a few times. In DNA, the CDR3 is TGCGCCAGCAGCTTGGAACGGGAAGGGCAGACCCAGTACTTC. Encoded protein: CASSLEREGQTQYF. The J gene is TRBJ2-5, the V gene TRBV5-1, with a tentative D call TRBD2 (5 bases). V lost 0 bases to trimming and J lost 6 bases, with 12 bases between them. From germline, CDR1 is SGHRS and CDR2 YFSETQ. The CDR3 covers 14 residues.

The CDR3 protein is CSVEGDSYGYTF. CDR3 in DNA: TGCAGCGTTGAAGGGGACAGCTATGGCTACACCTTC. V and J are TRBV29-1 and TRBJ1-2; 7 nucleotides agree with TRBD1. This CDR3 has 12 residues. Germline V lookup: CDR1 SQVTM, CDR2 ANQGSEA. After removal of 1 base from V and 4 bases from J, the junction contained 0 bases not matched to a gene.

This clonotype was recorded a few times. The gene calls are TRBV4-3 and TRBJ2-7, with TRBD2 as a possible D gene (5 bases). CDR1 is LGHNA and CDR2 is YSLEER in the germline V gene. The CDR3 length is 16 residues. Deletions cut 3 bases from V and 2 bases from J, with 17 bases between. This CDR3 reads CASSQGTRSAAYEQYF. In DNA, the CDR3 is TGCGCCAGCAGCCAGGGTACTAGGTCCGCGGCCTACGAGCAGTACTTC.

This sequence joins TRBV30 and TRBJ2-1; D unresolved. The germline V and J ends were trimmed by 3 bases and 2 bases, with 2 bases remaining between them. The CDR3 is made up of 11 amino acids. CDR1 is GTSNPN and CDR2 is SVGIG in the germline V gene (reference sequence). CDR3 region: CAWSPYNEQFF. The CDR3 region has the DNA TGTGCCTGGAGCCCCTACAATGAGCAGTTCTTC.

J is TRBJ1-2 and V is TRBV5-6; D gene ambiguous. From germline, CDR1 is SGHDT and CDR2 YYEEEE. The V end was cut by 1 base, the J end by 2 bases, with 9 bases between. This CDR3 has 14 residues. This CDR3 reads CASSLNSRNYGYTF. CDR3 in DNA: TGTGCCAGCAGCTTGAATTCTCGGAACTATGGCTACACCTTC.

J is TRBJ1-1 and V is TRBV12-3 or TRBV12-4; TRBD1 agrees at 12 bases. The CDR3 contains 15 residues. The V and J ends lost 5 bases and 1 base, in that order; junction bases with no gene match: 2. The CDR3 DNA sequence: TGTGCCAGCAGTCAGGGACAGGGGGCGAACACTGAAGCTTTCTTT. Its protein product is CASSQGQGANTEAFF.

The chain recombines TRBV7-9 with TRBJ2-5; D not certain. CDR3 size: 13 residues. Germline lookup yields CDR1 SEHNR and CDR2 FQNEAQ (reference sequence). Trimming shortened V by 3 bases and J by 1 base, and 6 bases separated the two germline ends. CDR3: CASSFTTQETQYF. For the CDR3, the DNA is TGTGCCAGCAGCTTCACTACCCAAGAGACCCAGTACTTC.

The CDR3 sequence: CASSLKRRRTAESYEQYF. The CDR3 DNA reads TGTGCCAGCAGCTTAAAAAGGAGGAGGACAGCGGAATCCTACGAGCAGTACTTC. The chain carries TRBV7-9 and TRBJ2-7; D may be TRBD1 (6 bases). V was trimmed by 2 bases and J by 1 base, leaving 21 bases between them. There are 18 residues in the CDR3. CDR1 and CDR2 (germline): SEHNR, FQNEAQ (reference sequence).